Here is one T cell receptor (beta chain) with its context. The target antigen is unknown. Germline V gene data show CDR1 as WSHSY and CDR2 as SAAADI. The ends were cut back, 2 bases at V and 0 bases at J, with 4 bases in the middle. CDR3 size: 13 residues. Using a J-beta primer mix together with a sample-barcoded 5' primer, a second PCR was run for roughly 7 to 12 cycles. TCRdb itself ran the 5' RACE reads through MiXCR, one entry per CDR3 protein. The table includes about 1.4 million distinct CDR3 sequences, roughly 64% detected once. The sample belongs to a study of blood T cells in healthy people across ages. Findings and caveats of the study: With age, beta diversity per million T cells declined roughly linearly, significantly by 40.

The source material was blood. This sequence was found in a man between 18 and 35 years old in good health. The gene calls are TRBV10-2 and TRBJ1-1; D remains ambiguous. The chain's CDR3 is CASSESMNTEAFF. CDR3 bases: TGCGCCAGCAGTGAGAGCATGAACACTGAAGCTTTCTTT.